This T cell receptor beta chain originates from a study of blood T cell repertoires in COVID-19. Across the study: Italy, Spain and the United States were the sources of the convalescent and acute COVID-19 samples. T cells, B-cell-depleted T cells, or PBMCs supplied cDNA or gDNA.

In this sample, this clone turned up many times. V gave up 2 bases and J gave up 0 bases; unmatched junction bases: 7. The germline V gene encodes CDR1 SGHDT and CDR2 YYEEEE. The CDR3 has 18 residues. In the original processing: By means of reference gene primer amplification, nucleated cell counts were estimated. Method: immunoSEQ multiplex PCR; TCRdb's copy keeps in-frame clones and lacks some. That table furnishes V, J and clone size, whereas the DNA furnished D and trimming. The repertoire has just over 200,000 clones, around three quarters of them found once; the top ten carry around 5.1%. Input material: peripheral blood. This receptor was obtained from a woman aged 65 to 85 with acute or convalescent COVID-19. V gene TRBV5-6 combines with J gene TRBJ2-7; TRBD2 matches at 14 bases. For the CDR3, the DNA is TGTGCCAGCAGCTTCGGACTAGCGGGAGGTCCCCTCTCCTACGAGCAGTACTTC. Translated: CASSFGLAGGPLSYEQYF. The complete variable domain, with remaining parts taken from reference TRBV5-6 and TRBJ2-7, reads DAGVTQSPTHLIKTRGQQVTLRCSPKSGHDTVSWYQQALGQGPQFIFQYYEEEERQRGNFPDRFSGHQFPNYSSELNVNALLLGDSALYLCASSFGLAGGPLSYEQYFGPGTRLTVT.